What follows are 5 T cell receptor beta chains derived from one specimen sequenced in a study of shared clonotypes between healthy human individuals. Repertoires were generated with immunoSEQ multiplex PCR, while TCRdb's copy carries only in-frame clones and drops some. The table includes more than 900,000 clones, approximately 78% detected once. The sample comprised memory CD4+ T cells from PBMCs. The subset: CD45RA-negative fraction. Receptors were obtained from a man younger than 35 in good health. Some clones in this sample may be carry-over from other donors' samples.

This clone is a singleton in its sample. The chain has TRBV15 and TRBJ1-5, with D unclear. The germline CDR1 and CDR2 sequences are LNHNV and YYDKDF (reference sequence). The V gene lost 0 bases and the J gene lost 2 bases, with 8 bases spanning the gap. There are 15 residues in the CDR3. CDR3 sequence (DNA): TGTGCCACCAGCAGAGATCGTATCGGCAATCAGCCCCAGCATTTT. Its translation is CATSRDRIGNQPQHF.

The chain combines TRBV20-1 with TRBJ2-1; D remains unclear. The germline V and J ends were trimmed by 1 base and 8 bases, with 6 bases remaining between them. The CDR3 consists of 11 residues. Germline loops: CDR1 DFQATT, CDR2 SNEGSKA (reference sequence). DNA of the CDR3: TGCAGTGCTAGAGGTTTGGATGAGCAGTTCTTC. Translation: CSARGLDEQFF.

This clone was seen a handful of times. The rearrangement joins TRBV5-1 to TRBJ2-1, with a weak D call TRBD2 (8 bases). The CDR3 consists of 16 residues. V was clipped by 4 bases and J by 6 bases, with 20 bases between them. The V gene's germline CDR1 is SGHRS and CDR2 YFSETQ. The CDR3, as DNA: TGCGCCAGCAGCCCGGGGGGGACAGCTACCTCCAATGAGCAGTTCTTC. It is translated as CASSPGGTATSNEQFF.

This clone was observed at least ten times. V usage is TRBV28 and J usage is TRBJ2-5; possibly TRBD1 or TRBD2 for D (5 bases each). The CDR3 has 13 residues. Germline-derived CDR1 and CDR2 are MDHEN and SYDVKM. Trimming took 6 bases from V and 0 from J, leaving 8 bases between them. CDR3 region: CASRGPHQETQYF. Here the CDR3 DNA reads TGTGCCAGCAGGGGACCCCACCAAGAGACCCAGTACTTC.

Only a few counts were recorded for this clone. The chain is built from TRBV11-1 and TRBJ1-1; TRBD1 agrees at 8 bases. Germline V gene sequence: CDR1 SGHAT, CDR2 FQDESV (reference sequence). V trimming: 5 bases; J trimming: 0 bases; junction bases outside the gene matches: 8. This CDR3 is 16 amino acids long. CDR3 DNA: TGTGCCAGCAGCCCAAGGACAGGGAACATGAACACTGAAGCTTTCTTT. Translating it yields CASSPRTGNMNTEAFF.